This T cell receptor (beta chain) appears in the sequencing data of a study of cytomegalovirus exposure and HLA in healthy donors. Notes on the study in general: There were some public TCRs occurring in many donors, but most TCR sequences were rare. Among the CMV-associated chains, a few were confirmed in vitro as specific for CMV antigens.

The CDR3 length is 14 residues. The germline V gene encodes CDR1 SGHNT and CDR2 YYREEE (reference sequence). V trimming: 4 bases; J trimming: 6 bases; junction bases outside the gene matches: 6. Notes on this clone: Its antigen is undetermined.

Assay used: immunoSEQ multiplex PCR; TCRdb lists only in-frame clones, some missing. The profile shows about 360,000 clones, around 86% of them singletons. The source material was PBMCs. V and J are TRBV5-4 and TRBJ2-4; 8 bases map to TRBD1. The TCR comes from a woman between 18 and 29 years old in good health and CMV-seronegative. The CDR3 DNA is TGTGCCAGCAGCACAGGGGGACCGCCAAACATTCAGTACTTC. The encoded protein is CASSTGGPPNIQYF.